This T cell receptor beta chain comes out of a study of T cell responses to AZD1222 COVID-19 vaccine. V shed 0 bases and J 7 bases; nucleotides not matched to a gene: 7. CDR3 length: 16 amino acids. The germline CDR1 and CDR2 sequences are SGDLS and YYNGEE. Findings and caveats of the study: Nearly half of the spike-specific TCRs reportedly recognize variant regions that carry no mutations. Donors were mostly white British, more females; clonal diversity possibly underestimated.

This clone came up once. What it binds is unknown. TCRdb's copy holds only in-frame clones and misses some; the assay was immunoSEQ multiplex PCR. In the table there are about 99,000 clones, roughly 91% of which are singletons. The receptor comes from an adult in good health. The chain carries TRBV9 and TRBJ2-1; 10 bases agree with TRBD2. Here the sequenced sample was peripheral blood, taken on day 0 of AZD1222 vaccination. CDR3 coding DNA: TGTGCCAGCAGCGTAGGCGGCCTAGCGGGAGATAATGAGCAGTTCTTC. As protein: CASSVGGLAGDNEQFF.